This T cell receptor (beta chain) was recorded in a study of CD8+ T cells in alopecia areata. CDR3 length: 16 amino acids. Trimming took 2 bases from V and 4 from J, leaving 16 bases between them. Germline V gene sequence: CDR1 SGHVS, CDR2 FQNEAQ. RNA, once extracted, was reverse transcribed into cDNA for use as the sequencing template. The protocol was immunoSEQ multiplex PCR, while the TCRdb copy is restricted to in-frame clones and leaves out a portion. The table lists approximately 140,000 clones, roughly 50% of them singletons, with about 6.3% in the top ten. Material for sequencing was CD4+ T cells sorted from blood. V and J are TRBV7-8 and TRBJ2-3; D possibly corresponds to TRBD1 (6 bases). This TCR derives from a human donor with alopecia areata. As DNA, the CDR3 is TGTGCCAGCAGCTTATCCCGGACAGCTGGAGCAGATACGCAGTATTTT. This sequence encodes CASSLSRTAGADTQYF.